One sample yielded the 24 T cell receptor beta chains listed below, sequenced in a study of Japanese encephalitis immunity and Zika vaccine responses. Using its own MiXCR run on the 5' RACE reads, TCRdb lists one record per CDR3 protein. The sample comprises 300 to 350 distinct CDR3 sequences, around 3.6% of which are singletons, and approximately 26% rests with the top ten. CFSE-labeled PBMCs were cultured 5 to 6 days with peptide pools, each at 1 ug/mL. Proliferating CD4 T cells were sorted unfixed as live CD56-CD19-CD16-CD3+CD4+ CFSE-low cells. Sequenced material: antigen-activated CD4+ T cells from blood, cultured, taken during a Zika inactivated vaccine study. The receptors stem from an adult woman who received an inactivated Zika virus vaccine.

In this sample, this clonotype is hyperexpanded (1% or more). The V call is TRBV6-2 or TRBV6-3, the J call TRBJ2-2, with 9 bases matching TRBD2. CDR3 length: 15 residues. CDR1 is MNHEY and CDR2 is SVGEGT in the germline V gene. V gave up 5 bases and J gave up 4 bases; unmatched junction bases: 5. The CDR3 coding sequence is TGTGCCAGCAGTGGCGGGGGGGCCGGCACCGGGGAGCTGTTTTTT. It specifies CASSGGGAGTGELFF.

CDR3 loop: CASSLGGQYF. The CDR3 DNA follows: TGTGCCAGCAGCTTAGGAGGGCAGTATTTT. The V gene is TRBV7-6, the J gene TRBJ2-3; D is unclear. This CDR3 spans 10 amino acids. The germline V gene encodes CDR1 SGHVS and CDR2 FNYEAQ. V lost 1 base and J 11 bases, leaving 4 bases between the germline ends.

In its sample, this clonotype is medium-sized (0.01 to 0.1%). CDR3: CATSRALDRYSNQPQHF. The CDR3 DNA reads TGTGCCACCAGCAGAGCTTTAGACAGGTATAGCAATCAGCCCCAGCATTTT. The rearrangement links TRBV15 to TRBJ1-5; D possibly corresponds to TRBD1 (6 bases). Germline CDR1 is LNHNV and CDR2 is YYDKDF (reference sequence). The CDR3 length is 17 residues. V gave up 1 base and J gave up 0 bases, with 13 bases separating them.

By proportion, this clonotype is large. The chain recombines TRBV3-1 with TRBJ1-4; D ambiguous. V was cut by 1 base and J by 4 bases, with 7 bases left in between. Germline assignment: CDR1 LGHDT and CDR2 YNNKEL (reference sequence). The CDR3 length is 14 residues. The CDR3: CASSQGAGNEKLFF. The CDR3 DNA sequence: TGTGCCAGCAGCCAAGGGGCCGGTAATGAAAAACTGTTTTTT.

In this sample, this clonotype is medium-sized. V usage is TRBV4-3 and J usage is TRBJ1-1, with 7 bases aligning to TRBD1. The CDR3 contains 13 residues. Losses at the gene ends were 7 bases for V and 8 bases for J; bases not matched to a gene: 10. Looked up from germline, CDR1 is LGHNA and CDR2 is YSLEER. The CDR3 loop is CASTLDRTGEAFF. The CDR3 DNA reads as TGCGCCAGCACCCTCGACCGGACAGGCGAAGCTTTCTTT.

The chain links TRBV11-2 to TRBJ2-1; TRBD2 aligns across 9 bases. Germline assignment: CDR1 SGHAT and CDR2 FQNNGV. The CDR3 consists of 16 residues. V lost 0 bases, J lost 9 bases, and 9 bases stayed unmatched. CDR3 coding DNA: TGTGCCAGCAGCTTAGATGGGGGACTAGCTATTAGTGAGCAGTTCTTC. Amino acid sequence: CASSLDGGLAISEQFF.

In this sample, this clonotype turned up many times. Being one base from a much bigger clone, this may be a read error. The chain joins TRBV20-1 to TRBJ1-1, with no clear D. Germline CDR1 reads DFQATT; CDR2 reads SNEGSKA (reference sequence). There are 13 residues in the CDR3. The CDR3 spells CSARDREWSEVFF. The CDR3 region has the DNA TGCAGTGCTAGAGATCGAGAGTGGTCTGAAGTTTTCTTT.

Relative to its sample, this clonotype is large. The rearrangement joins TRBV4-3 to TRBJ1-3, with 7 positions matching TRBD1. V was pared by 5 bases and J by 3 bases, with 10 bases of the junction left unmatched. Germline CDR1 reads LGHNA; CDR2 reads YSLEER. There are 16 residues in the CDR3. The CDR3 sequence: CASSTLDGTVGNTIYF. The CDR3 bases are TGCGCCAGCAGCACCCTGGACGGGACAGTTGGAAACACCATATATTTT.

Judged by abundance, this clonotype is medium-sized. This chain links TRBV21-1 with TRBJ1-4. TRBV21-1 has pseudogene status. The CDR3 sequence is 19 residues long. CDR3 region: CASSKAGAWTPTRGEKLFF. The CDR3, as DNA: TGTGCCAGCAGCAAAGCGGGAGCATGGACTCCAACTAGAGGTGAAAAACTGTTTTTT.

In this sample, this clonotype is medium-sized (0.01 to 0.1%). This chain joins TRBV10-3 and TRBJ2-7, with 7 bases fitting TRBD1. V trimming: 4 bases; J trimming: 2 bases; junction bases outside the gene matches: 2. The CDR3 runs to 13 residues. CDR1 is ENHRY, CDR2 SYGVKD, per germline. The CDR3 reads CAISGDSPYEQYF. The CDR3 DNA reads TGTGCCATCAGTGGGGACAGCCCCTACGAGCAGTACTTC.

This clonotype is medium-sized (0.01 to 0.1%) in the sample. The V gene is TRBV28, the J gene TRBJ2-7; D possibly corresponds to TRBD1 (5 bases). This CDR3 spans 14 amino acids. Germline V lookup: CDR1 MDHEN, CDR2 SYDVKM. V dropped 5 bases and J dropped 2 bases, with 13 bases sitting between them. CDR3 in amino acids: CASSEWGSTYEQYF. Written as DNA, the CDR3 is TGTGCCAGCAGTGAATGGGGCTCCACCTACGAGCAGTACTTC.

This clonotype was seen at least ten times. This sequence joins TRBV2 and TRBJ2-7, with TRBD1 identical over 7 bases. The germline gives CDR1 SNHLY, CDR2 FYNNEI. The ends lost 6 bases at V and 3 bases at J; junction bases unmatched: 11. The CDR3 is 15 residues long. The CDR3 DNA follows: TGTGCCAGCAGGGTTCAGGCAGGGGGTAGCTACGAGCAGTACTTC. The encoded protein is CASRVQAGGSYEQYF.

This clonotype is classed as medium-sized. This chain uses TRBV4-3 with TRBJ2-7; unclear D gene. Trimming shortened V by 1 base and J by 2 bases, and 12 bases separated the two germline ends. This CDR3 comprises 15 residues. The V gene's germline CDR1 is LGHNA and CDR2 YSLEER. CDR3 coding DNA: TGCGCCAGCAGCCAAGGCGCAGGCCAAACCTACGAGCAGTACTTC. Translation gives CASSQGAGQTYEQYF.

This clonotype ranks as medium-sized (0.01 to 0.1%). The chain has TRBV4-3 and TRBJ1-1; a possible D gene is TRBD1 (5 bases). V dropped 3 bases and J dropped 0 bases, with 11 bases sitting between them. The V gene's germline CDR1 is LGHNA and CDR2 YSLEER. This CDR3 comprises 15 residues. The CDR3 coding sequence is TGCGCCAGCAGCCAGACCGGGACGGTGAACACTGAAGCTTTCTTT. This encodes CASSQTGTVNTEAFF.

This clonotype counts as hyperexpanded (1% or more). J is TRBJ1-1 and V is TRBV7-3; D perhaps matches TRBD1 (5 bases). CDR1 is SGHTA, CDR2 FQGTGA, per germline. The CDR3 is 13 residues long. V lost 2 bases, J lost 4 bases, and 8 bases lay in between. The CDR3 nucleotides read TGTGCCAGCAGCTTACAAAGGGGCACTGAAGCTTTCTTT. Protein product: CASSLQRGTEAFF. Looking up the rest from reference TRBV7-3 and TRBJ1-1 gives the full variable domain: GAGVSQTPSNKVTEKGKYVELRCDPISGHTALYWYRQSLGQGPEFLIYFQGTGAADDSGLPNDRFFAVRPEGSVSTLKIQRTERGDSAVYLCASSLQRGTEAFFGQGTRLTVV.

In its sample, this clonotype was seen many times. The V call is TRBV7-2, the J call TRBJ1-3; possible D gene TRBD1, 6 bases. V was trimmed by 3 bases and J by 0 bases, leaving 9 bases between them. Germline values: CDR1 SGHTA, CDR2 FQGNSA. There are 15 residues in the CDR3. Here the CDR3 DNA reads TGTGCCAGCAGCTTTCAGGGGCGCTCTGGAAACACCATATATTTT. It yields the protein CASSFQGRSGNTIYF.

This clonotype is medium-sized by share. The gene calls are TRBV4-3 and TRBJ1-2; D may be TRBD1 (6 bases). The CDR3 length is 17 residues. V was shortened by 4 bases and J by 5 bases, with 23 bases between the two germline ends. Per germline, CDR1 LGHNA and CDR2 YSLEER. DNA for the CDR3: TGCGCCAGCAGCCTTCTCACGGGGGCAGGGGAAGGGTATGGCTACACCTTC. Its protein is CASSLLTGAGEGYGYTF.

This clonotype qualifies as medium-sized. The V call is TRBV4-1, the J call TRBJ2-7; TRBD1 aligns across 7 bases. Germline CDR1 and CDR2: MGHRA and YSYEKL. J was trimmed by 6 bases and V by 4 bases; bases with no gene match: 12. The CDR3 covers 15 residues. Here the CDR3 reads CASSRQGESTGEQYF. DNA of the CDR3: TGCGCCAGCAGCCGCCAGGGGGAATCGACCGGCGAGCAGTACTTC.

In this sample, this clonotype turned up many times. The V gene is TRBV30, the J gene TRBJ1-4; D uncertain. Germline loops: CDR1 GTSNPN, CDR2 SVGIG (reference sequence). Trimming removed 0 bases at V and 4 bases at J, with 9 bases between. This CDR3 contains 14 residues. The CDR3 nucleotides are TGTGCCTGGAGTGTACCCCGAGATAATGAAAAACTGTTTTTT. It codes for CAWSVPRDNEKLFF.

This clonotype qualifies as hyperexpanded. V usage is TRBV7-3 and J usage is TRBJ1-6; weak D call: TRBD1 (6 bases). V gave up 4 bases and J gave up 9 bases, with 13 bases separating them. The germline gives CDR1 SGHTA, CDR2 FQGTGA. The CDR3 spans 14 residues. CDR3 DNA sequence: TGTGCCAGCAGCTCGCAGGGGAGTGGTTCACCCCTCCACTTT. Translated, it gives CASSSQGSGSPLHF.

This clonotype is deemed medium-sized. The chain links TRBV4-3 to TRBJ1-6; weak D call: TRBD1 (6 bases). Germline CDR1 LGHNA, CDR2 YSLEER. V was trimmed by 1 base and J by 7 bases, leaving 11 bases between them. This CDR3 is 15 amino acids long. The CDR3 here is CASSQAGAVNSPLHF. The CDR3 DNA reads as TGCGCCAGCAGCCAAGCAGGGGCAGTCAATTCACCCCTCCACTTT.

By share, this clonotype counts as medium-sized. CDR3 sequence (DNA): TGCGCCAGCAGCCTTGAGGGGGGAGGGACTGAAGCTTTCTTT. It translates to CASSLEGGGTEAFF. The chain couples TRBV4-3 to TRBJ1-1; maybe TRBD1 (6 bases). CDR1 and CDR2 (germline): LGHNA, YSLEER. Trimming left V 4 bases short and J 5 bases short, with 14 bases between. The length of the CDR3 is 14 residues.

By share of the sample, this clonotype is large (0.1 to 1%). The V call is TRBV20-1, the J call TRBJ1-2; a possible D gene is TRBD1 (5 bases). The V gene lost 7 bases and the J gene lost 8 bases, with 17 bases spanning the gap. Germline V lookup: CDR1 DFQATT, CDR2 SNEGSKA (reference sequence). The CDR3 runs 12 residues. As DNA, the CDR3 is TGCAGTGGGTCCCCAGGAGGGGACGGCTACACCTTC. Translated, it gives CSGSPGGDGYTF.

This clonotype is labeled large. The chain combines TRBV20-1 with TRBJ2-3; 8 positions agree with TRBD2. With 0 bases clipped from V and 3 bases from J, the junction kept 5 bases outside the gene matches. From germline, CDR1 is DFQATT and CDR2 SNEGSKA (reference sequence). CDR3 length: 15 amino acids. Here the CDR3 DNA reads TGCAGTGCTAGAGATCTTGAGCGGGGGACAGATACGCAGTATTTT. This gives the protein CSARDLERGTDTQYF.